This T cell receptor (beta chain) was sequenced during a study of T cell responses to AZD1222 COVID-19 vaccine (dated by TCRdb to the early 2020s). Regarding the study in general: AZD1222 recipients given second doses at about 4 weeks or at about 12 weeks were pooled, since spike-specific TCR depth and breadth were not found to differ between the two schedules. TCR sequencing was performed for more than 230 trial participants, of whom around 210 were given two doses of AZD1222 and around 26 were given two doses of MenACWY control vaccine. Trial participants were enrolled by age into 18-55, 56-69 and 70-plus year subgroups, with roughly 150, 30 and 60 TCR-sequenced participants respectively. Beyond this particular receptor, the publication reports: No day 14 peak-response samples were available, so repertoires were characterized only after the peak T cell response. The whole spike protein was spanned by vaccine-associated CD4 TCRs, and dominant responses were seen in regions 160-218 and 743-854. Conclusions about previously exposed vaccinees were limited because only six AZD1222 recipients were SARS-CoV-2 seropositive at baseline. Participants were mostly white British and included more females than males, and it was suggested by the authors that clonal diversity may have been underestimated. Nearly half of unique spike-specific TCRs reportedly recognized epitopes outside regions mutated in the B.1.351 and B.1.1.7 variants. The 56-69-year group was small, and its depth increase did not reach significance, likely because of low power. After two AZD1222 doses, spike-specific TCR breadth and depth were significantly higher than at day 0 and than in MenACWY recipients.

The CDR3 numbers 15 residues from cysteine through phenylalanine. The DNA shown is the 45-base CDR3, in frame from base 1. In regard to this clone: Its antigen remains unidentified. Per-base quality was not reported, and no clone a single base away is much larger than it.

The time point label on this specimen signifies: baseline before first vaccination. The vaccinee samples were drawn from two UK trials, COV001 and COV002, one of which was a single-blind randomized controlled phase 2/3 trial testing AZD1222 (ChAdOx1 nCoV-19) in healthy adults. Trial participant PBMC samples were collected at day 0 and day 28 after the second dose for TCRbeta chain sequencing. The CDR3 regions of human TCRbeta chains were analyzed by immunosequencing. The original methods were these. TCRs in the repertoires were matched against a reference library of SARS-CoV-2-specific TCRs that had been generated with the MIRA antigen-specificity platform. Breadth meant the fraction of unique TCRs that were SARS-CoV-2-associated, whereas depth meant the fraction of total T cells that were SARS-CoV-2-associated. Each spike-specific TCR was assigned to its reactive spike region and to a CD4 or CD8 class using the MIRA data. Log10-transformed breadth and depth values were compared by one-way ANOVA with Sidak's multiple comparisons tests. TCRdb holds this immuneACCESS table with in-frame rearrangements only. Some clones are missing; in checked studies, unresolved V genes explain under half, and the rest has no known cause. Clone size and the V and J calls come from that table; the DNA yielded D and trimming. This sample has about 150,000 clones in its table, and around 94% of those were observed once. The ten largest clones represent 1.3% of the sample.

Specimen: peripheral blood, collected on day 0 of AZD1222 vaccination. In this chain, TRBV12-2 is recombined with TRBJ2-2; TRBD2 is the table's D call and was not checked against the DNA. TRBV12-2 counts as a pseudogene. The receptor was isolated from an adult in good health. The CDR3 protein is CASRLKTRNTGELFF. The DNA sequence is TGTGCAAGTCGCTTAAAAACGAGGAACACCGGGGAGCTGTTTTTT.